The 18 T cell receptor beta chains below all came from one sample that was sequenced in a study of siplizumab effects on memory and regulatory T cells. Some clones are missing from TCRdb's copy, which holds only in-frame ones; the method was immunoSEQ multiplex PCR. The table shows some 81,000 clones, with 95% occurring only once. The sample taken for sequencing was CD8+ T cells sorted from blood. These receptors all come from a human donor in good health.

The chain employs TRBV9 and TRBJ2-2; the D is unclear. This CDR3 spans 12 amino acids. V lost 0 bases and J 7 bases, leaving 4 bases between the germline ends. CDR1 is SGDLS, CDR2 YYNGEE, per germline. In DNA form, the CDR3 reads TGTGCCAGCAGCGTAGAGTACGGGGAGCTGTTTTTT. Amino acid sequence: CASSVEYGELFF.

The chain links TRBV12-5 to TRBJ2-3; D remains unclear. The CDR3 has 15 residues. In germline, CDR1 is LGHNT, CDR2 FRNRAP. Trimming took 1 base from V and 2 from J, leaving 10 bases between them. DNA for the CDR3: TGTGCTAGTGGTTTGGAACAGCTACCCACAGATACGCAGTATTTT. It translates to CASGLEQLPTDTQYF.

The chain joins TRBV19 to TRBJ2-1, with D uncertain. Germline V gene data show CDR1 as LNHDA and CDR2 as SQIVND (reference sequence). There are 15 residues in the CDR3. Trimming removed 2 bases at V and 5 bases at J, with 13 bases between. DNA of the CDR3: TGTGCCAGTAGTATAATCGGAGAAGGGAACAATGAGCAGTTCTTC. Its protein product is CASSIIGEGNNEQFF. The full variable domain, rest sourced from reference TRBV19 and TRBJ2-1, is DGGITQSPKYLFRKEGQNVTLSCEQNLNHDAMYWYRQDPGQGLRLIYYSQIVNDFQKGDIAEGYSVSREKKESFPLTVTSAQKNPTAFYLCASSIIGEGNNEQFFGPGTRLTVL.

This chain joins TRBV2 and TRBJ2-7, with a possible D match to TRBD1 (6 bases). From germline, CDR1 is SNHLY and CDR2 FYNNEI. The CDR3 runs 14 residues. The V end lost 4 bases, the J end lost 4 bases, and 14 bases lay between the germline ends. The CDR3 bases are TGTGCCAGCAGTGCCCCGGACAGAGTATACGAGCAGTACTTC. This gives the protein CASSAPDRVYEQYF.

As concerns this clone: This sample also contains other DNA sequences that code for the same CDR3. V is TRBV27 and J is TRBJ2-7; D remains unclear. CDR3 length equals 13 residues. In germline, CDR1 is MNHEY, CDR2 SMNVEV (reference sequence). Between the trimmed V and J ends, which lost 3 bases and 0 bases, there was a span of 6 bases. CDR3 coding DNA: TGTGCCAGCAGTTTCGGACGCTCCTACGAGCAGTACTTC. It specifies CASSFGRSYEQYF.

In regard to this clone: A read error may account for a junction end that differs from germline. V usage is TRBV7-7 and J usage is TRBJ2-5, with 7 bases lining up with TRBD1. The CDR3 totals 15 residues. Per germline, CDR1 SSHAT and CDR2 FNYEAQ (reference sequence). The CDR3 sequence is CASSSTTGLGETQYF. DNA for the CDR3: TGTGCTAGCAGCTCCACGACAGGGTTGGGGGAGACCCAGTACTTC.

CDR3 nucleotides: TGTGCCAGCAGTGACGATTGGGGAACTGAAGCTTTCTTT. This sequence encodes CASSDDWGTEAFF. The chain has TRBV6-4 and TRBJ1-1; D is undetermined. V gave up 2 bases and J gave up 5 bases, with 9 bases separating them. The germline V gene has CDR1 MRHNA and CDR2 SNTAGT. The CDR3 loop spans 13 amino acids.

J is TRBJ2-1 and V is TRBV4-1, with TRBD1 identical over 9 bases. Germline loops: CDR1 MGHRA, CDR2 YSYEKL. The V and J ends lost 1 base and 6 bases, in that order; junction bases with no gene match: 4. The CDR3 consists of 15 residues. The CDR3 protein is CASSQVGTGSNEQFF. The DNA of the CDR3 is TGCGCCAGCAGCCAAGTTGGGACAGGGAGCAATGAGCAGTTCTTC.

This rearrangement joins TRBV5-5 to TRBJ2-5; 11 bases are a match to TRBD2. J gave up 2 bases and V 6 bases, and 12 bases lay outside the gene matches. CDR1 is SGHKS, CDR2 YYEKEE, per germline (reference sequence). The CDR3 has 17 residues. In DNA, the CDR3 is TGTGCCAGCAAGTTGGGACTAGCGGTATACGTTCAAGAGACCCAGTACTTC. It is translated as CASKLGLAVYVQETQYF.

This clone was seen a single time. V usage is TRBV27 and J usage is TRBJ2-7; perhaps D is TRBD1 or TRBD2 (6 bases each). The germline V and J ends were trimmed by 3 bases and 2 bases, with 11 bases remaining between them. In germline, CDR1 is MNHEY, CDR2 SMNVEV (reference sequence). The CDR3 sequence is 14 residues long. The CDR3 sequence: CASSLGGAPYEQYF. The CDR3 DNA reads TGTGCCAGCAGTTTGGGGGGCGCCCCCTACGAGCAGTACTTC.

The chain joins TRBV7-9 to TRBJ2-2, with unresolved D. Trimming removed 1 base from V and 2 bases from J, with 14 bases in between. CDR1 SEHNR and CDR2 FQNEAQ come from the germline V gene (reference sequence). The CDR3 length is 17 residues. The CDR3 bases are TGTGCCAGCAGCTTAGAGGTCAGCACCTCAAACACCGGGGAGCTGTTTTTT. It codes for CASSLEVSTSNTGELFF.

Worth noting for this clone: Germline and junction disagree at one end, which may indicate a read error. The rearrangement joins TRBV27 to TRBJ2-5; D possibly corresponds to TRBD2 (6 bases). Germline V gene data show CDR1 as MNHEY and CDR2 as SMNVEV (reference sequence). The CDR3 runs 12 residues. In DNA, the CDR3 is TGTGTCAGCGCCCCAGCGGGAGAGACCCAGTACTTC. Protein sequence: CVSAPAGETQYF.

CDR3 loop: CASSLWQGGGYTEAFF. The CDR3 DNA sequence: TGTGCCAGCAGTTTATGGCAGGGGGGGGGTTACACTGAAGCTTTCTTT. The genes are TRBV27 and TRBJ1-1, with TRBD1 matching over 7 bases. In germline, CDR1 is MNHEY, CDR2 SMNVEV (reference sequence). The CDR3 is 16 amino acids. Trimming at V came to 1 base and at J to 3 bases, leaving 8 bases not matched to a gene.

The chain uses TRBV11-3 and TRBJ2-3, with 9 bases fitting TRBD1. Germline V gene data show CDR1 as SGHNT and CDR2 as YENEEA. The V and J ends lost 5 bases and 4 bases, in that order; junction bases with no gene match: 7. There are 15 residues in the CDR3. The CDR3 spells CASSTRQGEADTQYF. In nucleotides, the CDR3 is TGTGCCAGCAGCACCCGACAGGGGGAGGCAGATACGCAGTATTTT.

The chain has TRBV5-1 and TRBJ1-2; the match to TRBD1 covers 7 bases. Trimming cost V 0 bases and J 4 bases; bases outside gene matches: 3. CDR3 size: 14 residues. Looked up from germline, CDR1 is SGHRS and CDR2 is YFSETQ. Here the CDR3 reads CASSLEGQIYGYTF. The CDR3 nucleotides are TGCGCCAGCAGCTTGGAGGGACAGATCTATGGCTACACCTTC.

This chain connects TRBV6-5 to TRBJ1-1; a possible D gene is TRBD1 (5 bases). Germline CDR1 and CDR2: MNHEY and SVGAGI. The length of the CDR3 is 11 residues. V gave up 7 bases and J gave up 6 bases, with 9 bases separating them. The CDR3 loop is CASIGGPEAFF. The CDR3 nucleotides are TGTGCCAGCATCGGGGGACCTGAAGCTTTCTTT.

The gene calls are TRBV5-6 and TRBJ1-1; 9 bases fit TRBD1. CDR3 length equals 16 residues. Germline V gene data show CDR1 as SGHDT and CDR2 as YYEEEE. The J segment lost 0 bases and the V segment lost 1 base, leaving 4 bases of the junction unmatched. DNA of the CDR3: TGTGCCAGCAGCTTGAGACAGGGGGAGTTGAACACTGAAGCTTTCTTT. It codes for CASSLRQGELNTEAFF.

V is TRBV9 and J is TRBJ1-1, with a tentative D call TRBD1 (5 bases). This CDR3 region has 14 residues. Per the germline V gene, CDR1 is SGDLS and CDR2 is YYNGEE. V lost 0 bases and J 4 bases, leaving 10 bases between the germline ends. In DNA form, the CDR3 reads TGTGCCAGCAGCGTAGGTGGGCAGGGCACTGAAGCTTTCTTT. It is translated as CASSVGGQGTEAFF.